One sample yielded the 24 T cell receptor beta chains listed below, sequenced in a study of regulatory T cells in long-lasting Graves disease. Time point given: newly diagnosed GD, antithyroid drugs for less than 3 months. With RNA extracted from PBMCs as input, the TCR library was made. Relying on iRepertoire HTBI primers and Arm-PCR of CDR3 regions, the team built TCR beta libraries. Each CDR3 protein is one row after TCRdb ran MiXCR on the multiplex PCR reads. The table lists 300,000 to 400,000 distinct CDR3 sequences, roughly a sixth of them singletons. The sequences come from peripheral blood mononuclear cells (PBMCs), collected at new diagnosis, from a patient treated with antithyroid drugs. The receptors stem from a female donor with Graves disease.

This clonotype showed up many times. The V and J genes are TRBV20-1 and TRBJ1-6; D unclear. The CDR3 loop spans 15 amino acids. CDR1 and CDR2 (germline): DFQATT, SNEGSKA (reference sequence). The V end was cut by 3 bases, the J end by 9 bases, with 18 bases between. Written as DNA, the CDR3 is TGCAGTGCTAGTGGTACGGGGTCGGGGATTTCACCCCTCCACTTT. Its protein is CSASGTGSGISPLHF.

This clonotype was observed at least ten times. The J gene is TRBJ1-2, the V gene TRBV28, with 7 nucleotides matching TRBD1. CDR3 length: 16 amino acids. V trimming: 4 bases; J trimming: 0 bases; junction bases outside the gene matches: 8. The germline gives CDR1 MDHEN, CDR2 SYDVKM. The CDR3 sequence: CASSSPGQLTNYGYTF. CDR3 coding DNA: TGTGCCAGCAGTTCTCCGGGACAGCTCACTAACTATGGCTACACCTTC.

The chain uses TRBV20-1 and TRBJ2-7; 7 positions match TRBD1. Germline V gene lookup returns CDR1 DFQATT and CDR2 SNEGSKA (reference sequence). With V trimmed by 5 bases and J by 7 bases, 5 bases remained unmatched. The CDR3 spans 11 residues. CDR3 DNA sequence: TGCAGTGCTTTTACAGGGGAAGAGCAGTACTTC. This gives the protein CSAFTGEEQYF.

This clonotype was counted at least ten times. The chain employs TRBV6-5 and TRBJ1-5, with 7 bases that match TRBD1. The CDR3 is 16 residues long. With V trimmed by 4 bases and J by 8 bases, 14 bases remained unmatched. Germline CDR1 reads MNHEY; CDR2 reads SVGAGI. The chain's CDR3 is CASSSLPGTVEEPQHF. The CDR3 DNA reads TGTGCCAGCAGTTCTCTCCCCGGGACAGTGGAGGAGCCCCAGCATTTT.

This clonotype came up many times. At one of its ends the junction is not consistent with the germline gene, which may arise from a read error. This chain links TRBV5-1 with TRBJ2-7; D may be TRBD1 (6 bases). This CDR3 spans 14 amino acids. Germline V CDR1 and CDR2: SGHRS, YFSETQ. The CDR3 coding sequence is TGCGCCAGCAGCAATGGGGGCGGAGCCTACAAGCAGTACTTC. Translated, it gives CASSNGGGAYKQYF.

This clonotype was detected many times. V usage is TRBV27 and J usage is TRBJ2-7, with TRBD1 matching 8 bases. The V gene end was trimmed by 6 bases and the J gene end by 3 bases; junction bases not matched to a gene: 4. Germline CDR1 reads MNHEY; CDR2 reads SMNVEV (reference sequence). The CDR3 is made up of 13 amino acids. This CDR3 reads CASSDDRGYEQYF. The DNA for the CDR3 is TGTGCCAGCAGCGACGACAGGGGCTACGAGCAGTACTTC.

In its sample, this clonotype was seen many times. This sequence joins TRBV29-1 and TRBJ1-5, with D possibly being TRBD1 (5 bases). There are 14 residues in the CDR3. Germline V lookup: CDR1 SQVTM, CDR2 ANQGSEA. Trimming removed 4 bases at V and 3 bases at J, with 13 bases between. In nucleotides, the CDR3 is TGCAGCGTTGGGGGGAGTCGGGACAATCAGCCCCAGCATTTT. Protein: CSVGGSRDNQPQHF. Variable domain in full (rest from reference TRBV29-1 and TRBJ1-5): SAVISQKPSRDICQRGTSLTIQCQVDSQVTMMFWYRQQPGQSLTLIATANQGSEATYESGFVIDKFPISRPNLTFSTLTVSNMSPEDSSIYLCSVGGSRDNQPQHFGDGTRLSIL.

The chain recombines TRBV28 with TRBJ2-5, with D possibly matching TRBD2 (6 bases). V was cut by 2 bases and J by 5 bases, with 12 bases left in between. The CDR3 has 14 residues. The germline V gene has CDR1 MDHEN and CDR2 SYDVKM. CDR3 amino acids: CASSLPGGSETQYF. The CDR3 nucleotides are TGTGCCAGCAGTTTACCTGGGGGGTCGGAGACCCAGTACTTC. The full variable domain, rest sourced from reference TRBV28 and TRBJ2-5, is DVKVTQSSRYLVKRTGEKVFLECVQDMDHENMFWYRQDPGLGLRLIYFSYDVKMKEKGDIPEGYSVSREKKERFSLILESASTNQTSMYLCASSLPGGSETQYFGPGTRLLVL.

This clonotype was picked up many times. This chain connects TRBV29-1 to TRBJ2-7; D may be TRBD2 (6 bases). Germline V gene data show CDR1 as SQVTM and CDR2 as ANQGSEA. Trimming removed 5 bases from V and 3 bases from J, with 11 bases in between. This CDR3 is built from 12 residues. The CDR3 is CSVKEGYYEQYF. The CDR3 nucleotides are TGCAGCGTTAAGGAGGGCTACTACGAGCAGTACTTC.

This clonotype was picked up many times. The chain combines TRBV7-2 with TRBJ1-2; D is possibly TRBD1 (5 bases). The V gene lost 1 base and the J gene lost 5 bases, with 23 bases spanning the gap. The CDR3 covers 18 residues. Looked up from germline, CDR1 is SGHTA and CDR2 is FQGNSA. CDR3 sequence reads: CASSLESAGPRPRYGYTF. The CDR3 DNA reads TGTGCCAGCAGCTTAGAATCGGCAGGGCCCCGTCCTAGATATGGCTACACCTTC.

This clonotype was observed many times. The chain carries TRBV6-5 and TRBJ2-7; no firm D call. Germline CDR1 reads MNHEY; CDR2 reads SVGAGI. The V and J ends lost 0 bases and 3 bases respectively, with 12 bases between them. The CDR3 contains 15 residues. In DNA, the CDR3 is TGTGCCAGCAGTTACTCGACGCGATGGGTCTACGAGCAGTACTTC. It is translated as CASSYSTRWVYEQYF.

This clonotype was picked up many times. The genes are TRBV2 and TRBJ1-2; D gene uncertain. Germline V CDR1 and CDR2: SNHLY, FYNNEI. Trimming pared 7 bases from V and 4 bases from J, leaving 19 bases between. This CDR3 is built from 15 residues. This CDR3 is CASTEGPDLSYGYTF. In nucleotides, the CDR3 is TGTGCCAGCACCGAGGGTCCGGACCTAAGCTATGGCTACACCTTC.

This clonotype was counted only a few times. This sequence may be a read error, since a much larger clone differs from it by one base. The chain employs TRBV6-2 or TRBV6-3 and TRBJ1-1, with D tentatively TRBD1 (5 bases). CDR3 length: 14 residues. V lost 8 bases to trimming and J lost 1 base, with 14 bases between them. Germline V gives CDR1 MNHEY, CDR2 SVGEGT. In DNA, the CDR3 is TGTGCCAGCGGACCCGGGGCAAGGAACACTGAAGCTTTCTTT. Protein sequence: CASGPGARNTEAFF.

The chain joins TRBV7-8 to TRBJ2-5; 9 bases agree with TRBD1. The J segment lost 5 bases and the V segment lost 1 base, leaving 8 bases of the junction unmatched. The CDR3 length is 16 residues. Germline CDR1 reads SGHVS; CDR2 reads FQNEAQ. The CDR3 region has the DNA TGTGCCAGCAGCTTAGACATAGACAGGGGGGGGGAGACCCAGTACTTC. It specifies CASSLDIDRGGETQYF. The variable domain in full, completed from reference TRBV7-8 and TRBJ2-5, reads GAGVSQSPRYKVAKRGQDVALRCDPISGHVSLFWYQQALGQGPEFLTYFQNEAQLDKSGLPSDRFFAERPEGSVSTLKIQRTQQEDSAVYLCASSLDIDRGGETQYFGPGTRLLVL.

The table lists this clonotype with many counts. The gene calls are TRBV20-1 and TRBJ1-1, with D possibly matching TRBD1 (5 bases). The CDR3 sequence is 13 residues long. Trimming took off 3 bases at V and 6 bases at J, with 14 bases between the two ends. Germline-derived CDR1 and CDR2 are DFQATT and SNEGSKA (reference sequence). The CDR3 is CSASRQGLSEAFF. DNA of the CDR3: TGCAGTGCTAGTCGGCAGGGTTTGTCTGAAGCTTTCTTT.

The rearrangement uses TRBV2 and TRBJ1-2, with TRBD1 matching over 8 bases. Per the germline V gene, CDR1 is SNHLY and CDR2 is FYNNEI. After removal of 7 bases from V and 2 bases from J, the junction contained 3 bases not matched to a gene. The CDR3 loop spans 13 amino acids. CDR3 in amino acids: CASNGDRNYGYTF. As DNA, the CDR3 is TGTGCCAGCAACGGGGACAGGAACTATGGCTACACCTTC.

This clonotype appeared many times. The V gene is TRBV20-1, the J gene TRBJ2-1; unclear D gene. The length of the CDR3 is 11 residues. Germline lookup yields CDR1 DFQATT and CDR2 SNEGSKA (reference sequence). V gave up 6 bases and J gave up 9 bases, with 12 bases separating them. The CDR3 coding sequence is TGCAGTGCCGCCCTCTCGTTTGAGCAGTTCTTC. Protein: CSAALSFEQFF.

In its sample, this clonotype was seen many times. V usage is TRBV6-2 or TRBV6-3 and J usage is TRBJ1-1; TRBD1 might be the D (6 bases). CDR3 length: 18 residues. Deletions cut 8 bases from V and 6 bases from J, with 31 bases between. Germline V CDR1 and CDR2: MNHEY, SVGEGT. In DNA, the CDR3 is TGTGCCAGCGCACCCTGGGGGGACCTCGAGGGGGAAGTCGCTGAAGCTTTCTTT. Protein: CASAPWGDLEGEVAEAFF.

This clonotype was seen ten or more times. The chain joins TRBV11-2 to TRBJ2-1, with 8 bases fitting TRBD2. This CDR3 region has 19 residues. Germline CDR1 and CDR2: SGHAT and FQNNGV. J lost 1 base, V lost 5 bases, and 16 bases had no gene match. In DNA, the CDR3 is TGTGCCAGCAGCCCCCAGGGCTCTCGAAGCGGGAGTTCCTACAATGAGCAGTTCTTC. It codes for CASSPQGSRSGSSYNEQFF.

This sequence joins TRBV9 and TRBJ1-3, with D unclear. This CDR3 is built from 16 residues. V lost 4 bases to trimming and J lost 0 bases, with 14 bases between them. Germline V lookup: CDR1 SGDLS, CDR2 YYNGEE. The CDR3: CASSSHRTSSGNTIYF. The DNA for the CDR3 is TGTGCCAGCAGCTCCCATCGGACGAGCTCTGGAAACACCATATATTTT.

This clonotype was recorded at least ten times. The rearrangement links TRBV7-9 to TRBJ2-1; 8 bases are a match to TRBD2. CDR3 size: 14 residues. Germline CDR1 is SEHNR and CDR2 is FQNEAQ (reference sequence). V lost 5 bases to trimming and J lost 7 bases; unmatched junction nucleotides: 7. In nucleotides, the CDR3 is TGTGCCAGCAGCCAAGAGACTAGCGCAAATGAGCAGTTCTTC. Translating it yields CASSQETSANEQFF.

Comments on this clonotype: Being one base from a much bigger clone, this may be a read error. The V and J genes are TRBV27 and TRBJ2-1; D is perhaps TRBD2 (6 bases). CDR1 and CDR2 (germline): MNHEY, SMNVEV (reference sequence). Deletions cut 5 bases from V and 8 bases from J, with 13 bases between. This CDR3 has 13 residues. For the CDR3, the DNA is TGTGCCAGCAGTGATTGGGACTCCCATGAGCAGTTCTTC. Protein product: CASSDWDSHEQFF.

The chain uses TRBV6-1 and TRBJ1-3, with no clear D. With 1 base removed from V and 8 bases from J, the gap between germline ends came to 3 bases. Germline V gene data show CDR1 as MNHNS and CDR2 as SASEGT. CDR3 length equals 11 residues. The CDR3 DNA reads as TGTGCCAGCAGTGAAGAGGACACCATATATTTT. It yields the protein CASSEEDTIYF.

The V gene is TRBV12-5, the J gene TRBJ2-2; 7 nucleotides agree with TRBD1. V lost 6 bases, J lost 7 bases, and 14 bases stayed unmatched. The CDR3 has 16 residues. CDR1 and CDR2 (germline): LGHNT, FRNRAP. The CDR3 nucleotides are TGTGCTAGTGGACCCCCCGACAGGGTCGTTAGCGGGGAGCTGTTTTTT. This sequence encodes CASGPPDRVVSGELFF.